The table lists the clone carrying this T cell receptor (beta chain) with a count of one. The sample comes from a study of blood T cell repertoires in COVID-19. Study-level background: Sites in the United States, Italy and Spain provided acute and convalescent COVID-19 samples. Nucleic acid was either cDNA or gDNA, and it came from T cells, B-cell-depleted T cells, or PBMCs.

Germline CDR1 reads KGHDR; CDR2 reads SFDVKD. The ends lost 4 bases at V and 8 bases at J; junction bases unmatched: 1. This CDR3 contains 13 residues. Per the authors' pipeline: Reference gene primer amplification in the assay estimated nucleated cell counts. Clones were sequenced by immunoSEQ multiplex PCR, and TCRdb holds only the in-frame ones, with some missing. Clone size and V and J calls were adopted from that table, with D and trimming inferred from the DNA. The table includes about 140,000 clones, 70% to 90% detected once. This TCR was recovered from a man aged 50 to 59 with acute or convalescent COVID-19. Input material: peripheral blood. V is TRBV24-1 and J is TRBJ2-3, with TRBD2 identical over 11 bases. The CDR3 is CATSDGTSGTQYF. DNA of the CDR3: TGTGCCACCAGTGACGGGACTAGCGGTACGCAGTATTTT.